What follows are 6 T cell receptor beta chains derived from one specimen sequenced in a study of blood T cell repertoires in COVID-19. Assay used: immunoSEQ multiplex PCR; TCRdb lists only in-frame clones, some missing. The repertoire holds some 150,000 clones, with 86% as singletons. The sequenced sample consisted of peripheral blood. The receptors here all came from a woman aged 60-75 years with acute or convalescent COVID-19.

J is TRBJ1-1 and V is TRBV5-4, with 8 bases fitting TRBD1. Trimming cost V 4 bases and J 7 bases; bases outside gene matches: 6. Germline CDR1 reads SGHNT; CDR2 reads YYREEE (reference sequence). The CDR3 totals 13 residues. The CDR3 nucleotides read TGTGCCAGCAGCAGGGGACAGGAAAATGAAGCTTTCTTT. It specifies CASSRGQENEAFF.

V gene TRBV19 combines with J gene TRBJ1-2; possible D gene TRBD1, 5 bases. V shed 2 bases and J shed 6 bases, with 13 bases lying between them. Germline values: CDR1 LNHDA, CDR2 SQIVND (reference sequence). The CDR3 is 14 residues long. CDR3 bases: TGTGCCAGTAGTATACTCCAGGGATTTGATGGCTACACCTTC. Protein product: CASSILQGFDGYTF. Full variable domain (missing parts from reference TRBV19 and TRBJ1-2): DGGITQSPKYLFRKEGQNVTLSCEQNLNHDAMYWYRQDPGQGLRLIYYSQIVNDFQKGDIAEGYSVSREKKESFPLTVTSAQKNPTAFYLCASSILQGFDGYTFGSGTRLTVV.

This chain links TRBV11-3 with TRBJ2-1, with TRBD2 matching 7 bases. The V gene end was trimmed by 3 bases and the J gene end by 7 bases; junction bases not matched to a gene: 9. The CDR3 runs to 15 residues. Germline CDR1 reads SGHNT; CDR2 reads YENEEA. DNA of the CDR3: TGTGCCAGCAGCTTCGGCGGGGGACCCTGGAATGAGCAGTTCTTC. Amino acids: CASSFGGGPWNEQFF. Drawing the rest from reference TRBV11-3 and TRBJ2-1, the complete variable domain is EAGVVQSPRYKIIEKKQPVAFWCNPISGHNTLYWYLQNLGQGPELLIRYENEEAVDDSQLPKDRFSAERLKGVDSTLKIQPAELGDSAVYLCASSFGGGPWNEQFFGPGTRLTVL.

This clone was detected only a few times. The chain uses TRBV29-1 and TRBJ1-6; possibly TRBD1 for D (5 bases). V was clipped by 2 bases and J by 5 bases, with 7 bases between them. Germline values: CDR1 SQVTM, CDR2 ANQGSEA. The CDR3 extends over 13 amino acids. In DNA, the CDR3 is TGCAGCGTTGAAACGGGGGATAATTCACCCCTCCACTTT. Translation: CSVETGDNSPLHF. Supplemented by reference TRBV29-1 and TRBJ1-6, the full variable domain reads SAVISQKPSRDICQRGTSLTIQCQVDSQVTMMFWYRQQPGQSLTLIATANQGSEATYESGFVIDKFPISRPNLTFSTLTVSNMSPEDSSIYLCSVETGDNSPLHFGNGTRLTVT.

The CDR3 sequence is CASSISGRFSYEQYF. As DNA, the CDR3 is TGCGCCAGCAGCATTAGCGGGAGATTCTCCTACGAGCAGTACTTC. V gene TRBV5-1 combines with J gene TRBJ2-7, with 9 bases fitting TRBD2. CDR3 size: 15 residues. Germline loops: CDR1 SGHRS, CDR2 YFSETQ. V shed 4 bases, J shed 0 bases, and the junction held 5 bases outside the gene matches.

This clone was found many times. This chain links TRBV29-1 with TRBJ1-1; 7 nucleotides match TRBD1. This CDR3 comprises 12 residues. Trimming removed 7 bases from V and 4 bases from J; junction bases left unmatched: 6. The germline CDR1 and CDR2 sequences are SQVTM and ANQGSEA. CDR3 in amino acids: CSGTPGGTEAFF. Written as DNA, the CDR3 is TGCAGCGGAACCCCAGGGGGCACTGAAGCTTTCTTT.